This T cell receptor beta chain was retrieved from a study of stem cell transplantation in POMP-related autoinflammatory disease. About the study: CD8+ T cells were low and CD4+ cells naive-skewed before transplant. Study-wide points: A trend toward lower repertoire diversity and greater clonality appeared in every analyzed T-cell subset of PRAID patients. Fewer unique TRB V-J gene pairings were identified in patients with PRAID.

The CDR3 is 14 amino acids. Trimming removed 5 bases from V and 0 bases from J, with 11 bases in between. Germline CDR1 reads LNHDA; CDR2 reads SQIVND (reference sequence). Concerning this clone: The target antigen is unknown.

Profiling relied on immunoSEQ multiplex PCR, and the TCRdb table lists in-frame clones only, not all of them. This table holds 25,000 to 30,000 clones, 82% found once. The source material was CD4+ T cells from PBMCs, sampled before stem cell transplantation. This receptor was identified in a human donor with POMP-related autoinflammation and immune dysregulation (PRAID). V and J are TRBV19 and TRBJ2-7, with D tentatively TRBD1 (6 bases). The CDR3 DNA sequence: TGTGCCAGTAGTCACGACAGGAGCTCCTACGAGCAGTACTTC. It is translated as CASSHDRSSYEQYF.